This T cell receptor (beta chain) was documented in a study of regulatory T cells in long-lasting Graves disease. The CDR3 sequence is 14 residues long. Trimming stripped 4 bases from V and 5 bases from J, with 13 bases between. Germline V gives CDR1 KGHDR, CDR2 SFDVKD. This clonotype has at least ten counts. Time point noted: persistent/refractory GD, antithyroid drugs over 5 years with positive TRAb. Preparation of the TCR library used RNA extracted from PBMCs. In each case, Graves' disease was diagnosed per American Thyroid Association guidelines. For TCR beta, libraries came from iRepertoire HTBI primers and Arm-PCR of CDR3 regions. MiXCR was run by TCRdb on the multiplex PCR reads, yielding one entry per CDR3 protein. The repertoire has 400,000 to 500,000 distinct CDR3 sequences, roughly 23% of them found once; the top ten carry roughly 13%.

This chain links TRBV24-1 with TRBJ2-5; D is possibly TRBD1 or TRBD2 (6 bases each). Source: peripheral blood mononuclear cells (PBMCs), taken when the disease was refractory, from a patient treated with antithyroid drugs. The sequence was obtained from a female donor with Graves disease. CDR3 residues: CATSDPGAAETQYF. The CDR3 DNA reads TGTGCCACCAGTGACCCGGGGGCTGCGGAGACCCAGTACTTC.